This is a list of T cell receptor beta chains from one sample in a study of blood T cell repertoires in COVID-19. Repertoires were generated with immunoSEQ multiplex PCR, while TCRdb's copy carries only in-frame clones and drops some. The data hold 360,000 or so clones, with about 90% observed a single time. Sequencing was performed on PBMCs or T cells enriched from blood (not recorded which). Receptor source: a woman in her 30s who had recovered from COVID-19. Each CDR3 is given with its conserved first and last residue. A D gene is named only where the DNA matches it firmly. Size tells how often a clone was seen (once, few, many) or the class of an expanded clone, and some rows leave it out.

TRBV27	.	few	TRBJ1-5	TGTGCCACTGGGGGGGTGTTCAATCAGCCCCAGCATTTT	CATGGVFNQPQHF
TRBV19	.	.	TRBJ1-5	TGTGCCAGCGCAGGGGACCGCAATCAGCCCCAGCATTTT	CASAGDRNQPQHF
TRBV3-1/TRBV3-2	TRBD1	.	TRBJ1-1	TGTGCCAGCAGCCACACAGGGGTCACTGAAGCTTTCTTT	CASSHTGVTEAFF
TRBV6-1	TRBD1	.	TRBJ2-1	TGTGCCAGCAGTGTTGGGACAGGGGACCCCTACAATGAGCAGTTCTTC	CASSVGTGDPYNEQFF
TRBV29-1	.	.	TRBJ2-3	TGCAGCGTCCTACAGCTCTATGGTTCAGATACGCAGTATTTT	CSVLQLYGSDTQYF
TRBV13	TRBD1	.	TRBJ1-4	TGTGCCAGCAGTCGGGACAGGGGATATGAAAAACTGTTTTTT	CASSRDRGYEKLFF
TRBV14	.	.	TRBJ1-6	TGTGCCAGCAGCCACAGGGGAGATTCACCCCTCCACTTT	CASSHRGDSPLHF
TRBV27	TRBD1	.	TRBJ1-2	TGTGCCAGCAGTTCCCCGGGACAGGGATATGGCTACACCTTC	CASSSPGQGYGYTF
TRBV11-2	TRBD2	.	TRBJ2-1	TGTGCCAGCAGCTTAGATGTCGGGTCGGCTAGCGGGGGGGCGTATGAGCAGTTCTTC	CASSLDVGSASGGAYEQFF
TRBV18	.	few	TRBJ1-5	TGTGCCAGCTCACAGGGGAATCAGCCCCAGCATTTT	CASSQGNQPQHF
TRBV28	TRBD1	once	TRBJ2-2	TGTGCCTCACATTCGGGACAGGCGGGCACCGGGGAGCTGTTTTTT	CASHSGQAGTGELFF
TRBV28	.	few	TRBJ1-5	TGTGCCAGCAGGCCACCCAACTACTTTCAGCCCCAGCATTTT	CASRPPNYFQPQHF
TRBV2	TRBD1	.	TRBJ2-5	TGTGCCAGCGGGCCGGGACAGGGGATAGAGACCCAGTACTTC	CASGPGQGIETQYF
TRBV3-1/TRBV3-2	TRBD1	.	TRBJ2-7	TGTGCCAGCAGCCAGCCGGGACAGGGTTCCGAGCAGTACTTC	CASSQPGQGSEQYF
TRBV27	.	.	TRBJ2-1	TGTGCCAGCAGTTTATACGGTTCCTACAATGAGCAGTTCTTC	CASSLYGSYNEQFF
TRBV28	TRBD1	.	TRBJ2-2	TGTGCCAGCAGTTTCATTCTTCAGGGGGCGCTAACCGGGGAGCTGTTTTTT	CASSFILQGALTGELFF
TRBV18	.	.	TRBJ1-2	TGTGCCAGCTCACCATTGGGAGGCGGCTACACCTTC	CASSPLGGGYTF
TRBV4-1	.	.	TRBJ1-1	TGCGCCAGCAGCCAAACGATGGGCAGGGGATCGGTGAACACTGAAGCTTTCTTT	CASSQTMGRGSVNTEAFF
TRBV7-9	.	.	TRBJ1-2	TGTGCCAGCAGCCCGCAGGGCCTTAACTATGGCTACACCTTC	CASSPQGLNYGYTF
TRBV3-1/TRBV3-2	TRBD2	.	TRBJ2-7	TGTGCCAGCAGCCAAGATTGGCTAGCGGGTCTGTACGAGCAGTACTTC	CASSQDWLAGLYEQYF
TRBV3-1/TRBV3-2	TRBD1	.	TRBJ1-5	TGTGCCAGCAGCCGAGGGACAGGGGATCAGCCCCAGCATTTT	CASSRGTGDQPQHF
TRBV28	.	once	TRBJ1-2	TGTGCCAGCAGTTTCTATCAGGGGTATGGCTACACCTTC	CASSFYQGYGYTF
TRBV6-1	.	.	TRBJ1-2	TGTGCCAGCAGTGAGGATATACGGGACTACACCTTC	CASSEDIRDYTF
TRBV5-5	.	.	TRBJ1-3	TGTGCCAGCAGGGAGTCTGGAAACACCATATATTTT	CASRESGNTIYF
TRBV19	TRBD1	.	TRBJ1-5	TGTGCCAGTAGGCCCGACAGGGTCAATCAGCCCCAGCATTTT	CASRPDRVNQPQHF
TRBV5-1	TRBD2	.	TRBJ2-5	TGCGCCAGCAGCTATGATAGCGGGGTCCAAGAGACCCAGTACTTC	CASSYDSGVQETQYF
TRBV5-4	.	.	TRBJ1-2	TGTGCCAGCAGCTTGGCCGCGGGGGTTAACTATGGCTACACCTTC	CASSLAAGVNYGYTF
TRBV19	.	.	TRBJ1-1	TGTGCCAGTAGTGCACAATACGAGAACACTGAAGCTTTCTTT	CASSAQYENTEAFF
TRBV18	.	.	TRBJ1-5	TGTGCCAGCTCAGGCCAGGACAGCCCCAATCAGCCCCAGCATTTT	CASSGQDSPNQPQHF